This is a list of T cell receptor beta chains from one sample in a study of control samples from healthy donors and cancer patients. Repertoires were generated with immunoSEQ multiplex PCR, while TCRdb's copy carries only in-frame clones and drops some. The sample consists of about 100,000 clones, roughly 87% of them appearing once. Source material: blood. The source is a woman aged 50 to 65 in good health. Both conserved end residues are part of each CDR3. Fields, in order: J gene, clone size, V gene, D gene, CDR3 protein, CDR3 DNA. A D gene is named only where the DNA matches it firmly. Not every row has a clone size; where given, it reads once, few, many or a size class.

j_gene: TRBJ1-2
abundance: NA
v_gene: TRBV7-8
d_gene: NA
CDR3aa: CASSLEPQLIEGYTF
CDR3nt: TGTGCCAGCAGCTTAGAACCGCAACTGATCGAAGGCTACACCTTC

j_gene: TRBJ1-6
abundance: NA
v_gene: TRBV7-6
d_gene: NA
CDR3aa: CASSLDPSAGSSPLHF
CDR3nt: TGTGCCAGCAGCTTAGACCCCTCGGCAGGGTCATCACCCCTCCACTTT

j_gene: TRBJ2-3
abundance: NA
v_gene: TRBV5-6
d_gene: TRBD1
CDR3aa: CASSLGLGTGADTQYF
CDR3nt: TGTGCCAGCAGCTTGGGGCTAGGGACAGGGGCAGATACGCAGTATTTT

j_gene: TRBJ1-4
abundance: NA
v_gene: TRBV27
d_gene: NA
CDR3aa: CASSQKSANEKLFF
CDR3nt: TGTGCCAGCTCCCAGAAGTCCGCTAATGAAAAACTGTTTTTT

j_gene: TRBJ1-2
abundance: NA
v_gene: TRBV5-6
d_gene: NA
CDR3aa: CASRIRASVGGYTF
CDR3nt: TGTGCCAGCAGAATCAGGGCCTCGGTGGGAGGCTACACCTTC

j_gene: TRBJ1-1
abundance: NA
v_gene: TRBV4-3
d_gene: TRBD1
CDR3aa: CASSQDSGGWGTEAFF
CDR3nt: TGCGCCAGCAGCCAAGATTCAGGGGGTTGGGGGACTGAAGCTTTCTTT

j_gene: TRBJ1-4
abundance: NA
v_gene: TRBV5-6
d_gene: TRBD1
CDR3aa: CASGSGTGGEKLFF
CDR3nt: TGTGCCAGCGGATCCGGGACAGGTGGCGAAAAACTGTTTTTT

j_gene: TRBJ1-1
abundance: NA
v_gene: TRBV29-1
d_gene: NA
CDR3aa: CSVRLGGGNTEAFF
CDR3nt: TGCAGCGTTCGCTTGGGAGGGGGGAACACTGAAGCTTTCTTT

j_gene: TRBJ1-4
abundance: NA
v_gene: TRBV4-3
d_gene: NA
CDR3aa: CASSQDGGGRYEKLFF
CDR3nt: TGCGCCAGCAGCCAAGATGGGGGGGGGCGGTACGAAAAACTGTTTTTT

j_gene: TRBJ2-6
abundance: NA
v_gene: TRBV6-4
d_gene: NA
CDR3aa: CASREKGWRRIYSGANVLTF
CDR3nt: TGTGCCAGTAGAGAAAAAGGTTGGCGGCGGATCTACTCTGGGGCCAACGTCCTGACTTTC

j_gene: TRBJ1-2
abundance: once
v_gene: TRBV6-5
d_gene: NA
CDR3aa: CAASNRVNGYTF
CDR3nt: TGTGCCGCGTCGAACAGGGTAAATGGCTACACCTTC